What follows is one TCR beta chain and its context. This sample was included in a study of blood T cell repertoires in COVID-19. Study details: COVID-19 samples from acute and convalescent phases originated in the United States, Italy and Spain.

Using immunoSEQ multiplex PCR, the repertoire was profiled, and TCRdb retains in-frame clones only, with some absent. The sample lists approximately 260,000 clones, 85% to 90% seen once, with 3.7% in the top ten. This sequence originates from a woman aged 40 to 55 with acute or convalescent COVID-19. Sequenced: peripheral blood.

CDR3 loop: CASSGYREQFF. As DNA, the CDR3 is TGTGCCAGCAGTGGATACCGGGAGCAGTTCTTC. The chain carries TRBV25-1 and TRBJ2-1; D remains ambiguous. CDR1 is MGHDK and CDR2 is SYGVNS in the germline V gene. CDR3 length equals 11 residues. Trimming removed 4 bases from V and 10 bases from J, with 8 bases in between.